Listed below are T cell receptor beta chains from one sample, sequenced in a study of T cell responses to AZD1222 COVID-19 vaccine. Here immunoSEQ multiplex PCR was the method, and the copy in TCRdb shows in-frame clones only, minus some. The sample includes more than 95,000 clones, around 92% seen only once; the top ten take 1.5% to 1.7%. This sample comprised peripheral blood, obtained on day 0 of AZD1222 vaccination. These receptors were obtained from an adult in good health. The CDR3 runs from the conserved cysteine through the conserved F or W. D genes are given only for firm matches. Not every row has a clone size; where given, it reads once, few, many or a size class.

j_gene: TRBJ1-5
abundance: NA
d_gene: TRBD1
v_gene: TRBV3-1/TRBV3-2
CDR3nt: TGTGCCAGCAGCCCCTGGACAGGGAAGCAGCCCCAGCATTTT
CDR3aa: CASSPWTGKQPQHF

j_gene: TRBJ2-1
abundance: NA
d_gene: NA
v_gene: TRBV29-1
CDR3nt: TGCAGCGTTAAGTCTCCTTACAATGAGCAGTTCTTC
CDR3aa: CSVKSPYNEQFF

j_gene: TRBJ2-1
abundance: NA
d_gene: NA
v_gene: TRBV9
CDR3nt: TGTGCCAGCAGCGTAGTAGGGGTGGGTGAGCAGTTCTTC
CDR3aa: CASSVVGVGEQFF

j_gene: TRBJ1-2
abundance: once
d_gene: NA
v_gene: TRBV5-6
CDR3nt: TGTGCCAGCAGCTTGGATGGCTATGGCTACACCTTC
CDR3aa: CASSLDGYGYTF

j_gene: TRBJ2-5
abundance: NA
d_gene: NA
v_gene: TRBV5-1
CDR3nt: TGCGCCAGCAGCTTCCGACAAGAGACCCAGTACTTC
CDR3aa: CASSFRQETQYF

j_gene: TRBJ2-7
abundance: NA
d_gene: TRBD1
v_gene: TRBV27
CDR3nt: TGTGCCAGCAGTCTCCAACCGACAGGGTATGAGCAGTACTTC
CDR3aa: CASSLQPTGYEQYF

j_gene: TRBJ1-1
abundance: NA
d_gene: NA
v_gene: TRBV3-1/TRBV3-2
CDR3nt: TGTGCCAGCAGCCGAATGGCTGAAGCTTTCTTT
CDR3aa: CASSRMAEAFF

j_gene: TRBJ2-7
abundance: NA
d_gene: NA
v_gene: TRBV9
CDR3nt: TGTGCCAGCAGCGCCGGGGGTAGCGGTTCCTACGAGCAGTACTTC
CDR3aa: CASSAGGSGSYEQYF

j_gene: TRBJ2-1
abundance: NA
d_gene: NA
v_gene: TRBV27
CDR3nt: TGTGCCAGCAGTTTAGGGGCGGGACCCTACAATGAGCAGTTCTTC
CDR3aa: CASSLGAGPYNEQFF

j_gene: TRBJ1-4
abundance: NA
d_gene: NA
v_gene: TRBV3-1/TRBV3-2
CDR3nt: TGTGCCAGCAGCCTGTCCATAACTAATGAAAAACTGTTTTTT
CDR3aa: CASSLSITNEKLFF

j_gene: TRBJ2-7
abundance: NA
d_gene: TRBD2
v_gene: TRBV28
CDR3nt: TGTGCCAGCAGTTCCGGGGGACTAGCTGGCTACGAGCAGTACTTC
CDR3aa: CASSSGGLAGYEQYF

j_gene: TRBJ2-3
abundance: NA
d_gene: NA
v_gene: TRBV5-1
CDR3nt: TGCGCCAGCAGCTTCCGTCCGGGCGGGATAAGTCAACAAGCGGGAGATACGCAGTATTTT
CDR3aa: CASSFRPGGISQQAGDTQYF

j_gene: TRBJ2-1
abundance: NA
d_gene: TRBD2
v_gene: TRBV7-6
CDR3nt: TGTGCCAGCAGCGCGAGTGTAATAATTCCTAGCGGGAGGAATGAGCAGTTCTTC
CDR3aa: CASSASVIIPSGRNEQFF

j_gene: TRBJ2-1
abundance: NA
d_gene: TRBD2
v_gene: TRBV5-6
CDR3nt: TGTGCCAGCAGCCTGGGGCTGGGACTAGCGGGAGCCGGAGAGCAGTTCTTC
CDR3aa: CASSLGLGLAGAGEQFF

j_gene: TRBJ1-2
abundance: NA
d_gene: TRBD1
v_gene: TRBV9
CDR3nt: TGTGCCAGCAGCCCTGATAAGGGGACAGGGAGTGGCTACACCTTC
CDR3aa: CASSPDKGTGSGYTF

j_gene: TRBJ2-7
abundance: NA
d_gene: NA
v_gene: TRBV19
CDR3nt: TGTGCCAGTAGTATCGGGACTGGAAGCTCCTACGAGCAGTACTTC
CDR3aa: CASSIGTGSSYEQYF

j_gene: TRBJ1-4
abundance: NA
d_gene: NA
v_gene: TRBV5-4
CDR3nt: TGTGCCAGCAGCTTGGTGGCGGGTTCTAATGAAAAACTGTTTTTT
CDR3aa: CASSLVAGSNEKLFF

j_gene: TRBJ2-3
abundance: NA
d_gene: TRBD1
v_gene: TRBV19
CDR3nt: TGTGCCAGTAGTATAGATACAGGGGGAGGTAGGGGTACGCAGTATTTT
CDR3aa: CASSIDTGGGRGTQYF

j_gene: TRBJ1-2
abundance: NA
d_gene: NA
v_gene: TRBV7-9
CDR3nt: TGTGCCAGCAGCTTTACGAATTCGGGCTACACCTTC
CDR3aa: CASSFTNSGYTF

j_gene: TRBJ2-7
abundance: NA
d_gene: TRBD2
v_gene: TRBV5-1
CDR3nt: TGCGCCAGCAGCTTGTCTAGCGGGAGGGCCGGGTTGTCCTACGAGCAGTACTTC
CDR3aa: CASSLSSGRAGLSYEQYF

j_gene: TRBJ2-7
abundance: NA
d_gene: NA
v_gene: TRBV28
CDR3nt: TGTGCCAGCAGTCTCGGGTTTGCCTACGAGCAGTACTTC
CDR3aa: CASSLGFAYEQYF

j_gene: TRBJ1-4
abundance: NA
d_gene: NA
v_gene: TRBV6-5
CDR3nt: TGTGCCAGCAGTTACGTTGGCGTCGGGGAAAAACTGTTTTTT
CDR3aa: CASSYVGVGEKLFF

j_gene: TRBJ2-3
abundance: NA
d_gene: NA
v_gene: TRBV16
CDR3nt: TGTGCCAGCAGCCAATCTGGGAGTATGATCGATACGCAGTATTTT
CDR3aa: CASSQSGSMIDTQYF

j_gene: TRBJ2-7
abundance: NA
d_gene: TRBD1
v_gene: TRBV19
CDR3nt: TGTGCCAGTAGACCGGGACAGGAGTCCTACGAGCAGTACTTC
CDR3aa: CASRPGQESYEQYF

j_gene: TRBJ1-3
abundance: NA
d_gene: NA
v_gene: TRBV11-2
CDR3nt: TGTGCCAGCAGCTTAACCGGCAGCTCTGGAAACACCATATATTTT
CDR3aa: CASSLTGSSGNTIYF

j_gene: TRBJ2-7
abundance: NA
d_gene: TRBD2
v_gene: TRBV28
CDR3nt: TGTGCCAGCGTACCTGGACTAGCGGTCTACGAGCAGTACTTC
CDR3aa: CASVPGLAVYEQYF

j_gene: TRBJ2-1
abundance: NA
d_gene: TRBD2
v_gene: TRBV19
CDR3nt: TGTGCCAGTAGTATGGGGGCACTAGCGGGAAATGAGCAGTTCTTC
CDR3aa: CASSMGALAGNEQFF

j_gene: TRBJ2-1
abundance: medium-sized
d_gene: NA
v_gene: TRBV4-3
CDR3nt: TGCGCCAGCAGCCAAGATGTAGGAGCGGAGCCCTACAATGAGCAGTTCTTC
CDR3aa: CASSQDVGAEPYNEQFF

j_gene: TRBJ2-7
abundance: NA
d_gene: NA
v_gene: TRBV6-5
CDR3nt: TGTGCCATCAACGAGAATTACTCCTACGAGCAGTACTTC
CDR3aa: CAINENYSYEQYF

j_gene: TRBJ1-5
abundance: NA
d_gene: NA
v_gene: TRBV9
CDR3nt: TGTGCCAGCACCCTTAGGGGGATCCTCCGACACTTTAATCAGCCCCAGCATTTT
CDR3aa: CASTLRGILRHFNQPQHF

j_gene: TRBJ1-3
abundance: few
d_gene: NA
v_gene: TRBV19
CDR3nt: TGTGCCAGTAGTCCCTCGACAGTCTCTGGAAACACCATATATTTT
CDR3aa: CASSPSTVSGNTIYF

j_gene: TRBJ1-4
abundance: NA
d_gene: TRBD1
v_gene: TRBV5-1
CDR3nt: TGCGCCAGCAGTAATAACAGGGGCAATGAAAAACTGTTTTTT
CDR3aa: CASSNNRGNEKLFF

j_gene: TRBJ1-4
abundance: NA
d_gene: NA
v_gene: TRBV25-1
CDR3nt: TGTGCCAGCAGTGAATCATCAACTAATGAAAAACTGTTTTTT
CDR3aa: CASSESSTNEKLFF

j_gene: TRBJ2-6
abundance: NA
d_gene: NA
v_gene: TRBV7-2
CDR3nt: TGTGCCAGCAGCTTAGGGCAGCCCCTTGTTGCCGGGGCCAACGTCCTGACTTTC
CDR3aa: CASSLGQPLVAGANVLTF

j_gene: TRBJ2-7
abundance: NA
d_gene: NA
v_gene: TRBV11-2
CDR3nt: TGTGCCAGCAGCTTATTTGTGGAGCAGTACTTC
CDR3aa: CASSLFVEQYF

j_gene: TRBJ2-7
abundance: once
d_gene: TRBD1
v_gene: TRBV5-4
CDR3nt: TGTGCCAGCAGTTTACCGGGACAGGGGTCCTACGAGCAGTACTTC
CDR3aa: CASSLPGQGSYEQYF

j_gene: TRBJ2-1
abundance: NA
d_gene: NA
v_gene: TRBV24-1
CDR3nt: TGTGCCACCAGTGATCCCCCGAATGAGCAGTTCTTC
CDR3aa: CATSDPPNEQFF

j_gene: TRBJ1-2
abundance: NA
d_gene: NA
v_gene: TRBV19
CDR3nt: TGTGCCAGTAGTATAGAGGACACGGGACCGGCGGGCTACACCTTC
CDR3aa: CASSIEDTGPAGYTF

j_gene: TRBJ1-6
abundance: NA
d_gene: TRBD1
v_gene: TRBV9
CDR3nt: TGTGCCAGCAGCCCTCGACAGGGACACTCACCCCTCCACTTT
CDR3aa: CASSPRQGHSPLHF

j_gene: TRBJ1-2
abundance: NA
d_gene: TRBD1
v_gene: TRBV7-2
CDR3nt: TGTGCCAGCAGCTTAGACAGGGGCCGGGGCGGCTACACCTTC
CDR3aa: CASSLDRGRGGYTF

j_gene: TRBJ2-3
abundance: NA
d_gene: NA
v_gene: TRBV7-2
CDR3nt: TGTGCCAGCAGCCAGCGCGGGTCTACCACAGATACGCAGTATTTT
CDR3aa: CASSQRGSTTDTQYF

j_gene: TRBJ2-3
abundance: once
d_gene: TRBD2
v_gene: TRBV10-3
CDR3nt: TGTGCCATCAGTGAGCCAAGCGGACTAGCGGCCTACACAGATACGCAGTATTTT
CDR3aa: CAISEPSGLAAYTDTQYF

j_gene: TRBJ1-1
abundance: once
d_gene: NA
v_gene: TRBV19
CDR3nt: TGTGCCAGTAGTATGAAGATAAACACTGAAGTTTTCTTT
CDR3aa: CASSMKINTEVFF

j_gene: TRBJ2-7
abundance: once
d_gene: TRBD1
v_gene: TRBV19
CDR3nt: TGTGCCAGTAGTATAGGGTACGCGACAGGGAACCCTCTCGAGCAGTACTTC
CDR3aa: CASSIGYATGNPLEQYF

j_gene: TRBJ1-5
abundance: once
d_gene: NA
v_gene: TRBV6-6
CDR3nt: TGTGCCAGCATGTTGCTTGGGGGGATAGCTCAGCCCCAGCATTTT
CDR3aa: CASMLLGGIAQPQHF

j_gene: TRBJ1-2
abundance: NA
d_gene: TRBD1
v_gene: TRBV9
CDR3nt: TGTGCCAGCAGCGTAGGGGAGGATCACAGGGGACCTTATGGCTACACCTTC
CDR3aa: CASSVGEDHRGPYGYTF

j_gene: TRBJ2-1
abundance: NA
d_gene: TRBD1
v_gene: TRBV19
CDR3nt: TGTGCCAGTAGTATATACGGACGAACAGGGGTTGAGCAGTTCTTC
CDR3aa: CASSIYGRTGVEQFF

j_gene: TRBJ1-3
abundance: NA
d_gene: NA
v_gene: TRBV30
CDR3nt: TGTGCCTGGAGTCCCTATGGAAACACCATATATTTT
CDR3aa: CAWSPYGNTIYF

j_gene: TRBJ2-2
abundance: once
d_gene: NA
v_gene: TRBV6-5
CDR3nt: TGTGCCAGCAGTTCCACAAACACCGGGGAGCTGTTTTTT
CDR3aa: CASSSTNTGELFF

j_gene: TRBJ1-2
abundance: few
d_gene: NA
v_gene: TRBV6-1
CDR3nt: TGTGCCAGCAGTGAAACTGTTTGGAGGAAAGATGGCTACACCTTC
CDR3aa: CASSETVWRKDGYTF

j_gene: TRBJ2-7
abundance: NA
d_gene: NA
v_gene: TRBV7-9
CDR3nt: TGTGCCAGCAGCCCAGGGGGGCGGTGGTACTTC
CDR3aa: CASSPGGRWYF

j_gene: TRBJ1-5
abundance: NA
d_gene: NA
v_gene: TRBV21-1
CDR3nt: TGTGCCAGCAGGCCAGGGGTAGGACAGCCCCAGCATTTT
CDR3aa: CASRPGVGQPQHF

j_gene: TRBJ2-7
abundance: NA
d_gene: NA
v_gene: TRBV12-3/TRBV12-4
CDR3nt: TGTGCCAGCGGCTACGACGAGCAGTACTTC
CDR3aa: CASGYDEQYF